The rows below give T cell receptor beta chains drawn from one sample of a study of T cells after yellow fever vaccination. One entry per CDR3 protein results from TCRdb running MiXCR on the 5' RACE reads. Here the sample spans some 290,000 distinct CDR3 sequences, roughly 10% being singletons. This specimen consisted of CD4+ T cells sorted from PBMCs, obtained 45 days after the yellow fever booster vaccination. These receptors were obtained from a man between 18 and 35 years old who received the YFV17D yellow fever vaccine. Both conserved end residues are part of each CDR3. The D gene is left open where the match is weak. Only some rows state a clone size, as once, few, many or a class for expanded clones.

V	size	D	J	length	CDR3	DNA
TRBV7-3	few	.	TRBJ2-3	15	CASSRGGRETDTQYF	TGTGCCAGCAGCCGCGGGGGCCGGGAGACAGATACGCAGTATTTT
TRBV21-1	few	.	TRBJ1-6	14	CATRDQGGNSPLHF	TGTGCCACAAGGGACCAGGGAGGCAATTCACCCCTCCACTTT
TRBV3-1	few	TRBD2	TRBJ2-5	16	CASSQGLAGGPRTQYF	TGTGCCAGCAGCCAAGGACTAGCGGGGGGCCCCAGGACCCAGTACTTC
TRBV24-1	many	.	TRBJ2-5	14	CATSDLDSQETQYF	TGTGCCACCAGTGACCTGGACAGTCAAGAGACCCAGTACTTC
TRBV6-2/TRBV6-3	.	.	TRBJ2-6	14	CASLSFIGANVLTF	TGTGCCAGCCTGAGTTTTATAGGGGCCAACGTCCTGACTTTC
TRBV12-3/TRBV12-4	.	.	TRBJ2-3	13	CAMGSPGGDTQYF	TGTGCCATGGGCTCTCCCGGCGGGGATACGCAGTATTTT
TRBV7-2	.	.	TRBJ2-3	16	CASSLANRGVVDTQYF	TGTGCCAGCAGCTTAGCGAATAGGGGGGTCGTAGATACGCAGTATTTT
TRBV10-3	few	TRBD1	TRBJ2-1	15	CAIAGQGFSYNEQFF	TGTGCCATCGCGGGACAGGGCTTTTCCTACAATGAGCAGTTCTTC
TRBV13	once	.	TRBJ2-7	16	CASSLRSAWQPGEQYF	TGTGCCAGCAGCTTACGCTCGGCCTGGCAACCCGGCGAGCAGTACTTC
TRBV14	.	.	TRBJ2-5	16	CASSQGGGRIAETQYF	TGTGCCAGCAGCCAAGGAGGAGGGCGAATCGCAGAGACCCAGTACTTC
TRBV7-2	many	.	TRBJ2-1	14	CASSLQTFRDEQFF	TGTGCCAGCAGCCTGCAGACTTTTAGGGATGAGCAGTTCTTC
TRBV7-2	.	TRBD1	TRBJ1-2	14	CASSLRQGRGGYTF	TGTGCCAGCAGCTTACGACAGGGAAGGGGTGGCTACACCTTC